These T cell receptor beta chains were read from a single sample in a study of T cell changes during pregnancy in multiple sclerosis. The data were produced by immunoSEQ multiplex PCR, yet TCRdb's version contains in-frame clones alone and is incomplete. The table has about 54,000 clones, 80% to 90% seen once; the top ten hold 0.55% to 0.6%. The specimen comprised CD4+ T cells from peripheral blood mononuclear cells, sampled in the first trimester of pregnancy. The receptors come from a female donor with multiple sclerosis, enrolled in a pregnancy study. CDR3s include the opening cysteine and the closing phenylalanine or tryptophan. The D gene is left open where the match is weak. Clone size appears in some rows only: once, few, many, or a class for an expanded clone.

v_gene: TRBV21-1
d_gene: -
abundance: -
j_gene: TRBJ2-1
CDR3aa: CASSPRGGSGGARGSNEQFF
CDR3nt: TGTGCCAGCAGCCCCCGTGGTGGTAGCGGGGGGGCAAGGGGGTCCAATGAGCAGTTCTTC

v_gene: TRBV6-1
d_gene: TRBD2
abundance: -
j_gene: TRBJ2-7
CDR3aa: CATAPGGSGSYEQYF
CDR3nt: TGTGCCACCGCCCCTGGTGGTAGCGGGTCCTACGAGCAGTACTTC

v_gene: TRBV7-8
d_gene: -
abundance: -
j_gene: TRBJ1-2
CDR3aa: CASSLYGRLGYGYTF
CDR3nt: TGTGCCAGCAGCTTATATGGCAGGCTGGGCTATGGCTACACCTTC

v_gene: TRBV5-1
d_gene: TRBD2
abundance: once
j_gene: TRBJ2-1
CDR3aa: CASSLGTSGIQQFF
CDR3nt: TGCGCCAGCAGCCTGGGGACTAGCGGGATACAGCAGTTCTTC

v_gene: TRBV10-3
d_gene: TRBD1
abundance: few
j_gene: TRBJ1-5
CDR3aa: CAIGQGGQPQHF
CDR3nt: TGTGCCATCGGACAGGGCGGACAGCCCCAGCATTTT

v_gene: TRBV2
d_gene: TRBD1
abundance: -
j_gene: TRBJ1-1
CDR3aa: CASERGRNTEAFF
CDR3nt: TGTGCCAGCGAAAGGGGGCGGAACACTGAAGCTTTCTTT

v_gene: TRBV2
d_gene: -
abundance: -
j_gene: TRBJ2-3
CDR3aa: CASKAGEHADTQYF
CDR3nt: TGTGCCAGCAAGGCAGGGGAGCATGCAGATACGCAGTATTTT

v_gene: TRBV11-2
d_gene: -
abundance: once
j_gene: TRBJ1-1
CDR3aa: CASSLYVVGEAFF
CDR3nt: TGTGCCAGCAGCTTATATGTCGTCGGTGAAGCTTTCTTT

v_gene: TRBV6-1
d_gene: -
abundance: -
j_gene: TRBJ1-2
CDR3aa: CASSEAQANGYTF
CDR3nt: TGTGCCAGCAGTGAAGCGCAGGCCAACGGCTACACCTTC

v_gene: TRBV4-3
d_gene: TRBD1
abundance: -
j_gene: TRBJ2-1
CDR3aa: CASSQETGTYNEQFF
CDR3nt: TGCGCCAGCAGCCAAGAGACAGGGACATACAATGAGCAGTTCTTC

v_gene: TRBV19
d_gene: TRBD2
abundance: -
j_gene: TRBJ2-5
CDR3aa: CASSIRVLAGGQETQYF
CDR3nt: TGTGCCAGTAGTATCAGGGTACTAGCGGGGGGTCAAGAGACCCAGTACTTC

v_gene: TRBV28
d_gene: TRBD1
abundance: -
j_gene: TRBJ1-2
CDR3aa: CASLSLQGSYGYTF
CDR3nt: TGTGCCAGCCTGTCATTACAGGGGAGCTATGGCTACACCTTC

v_gene: TRBV29-1
d_gene: TRBD2
abundance: -
j_gene: TRBJ2-7
CDR3aa: CSVENRLAGSEQYF
CDR3nt: TGCAGCGTCGAGAATAGGCTAGCGGGGAGCGAGCAGTACTTC

v_gene: TRBV28
d_gene: -
abundance: -
j_gene: TRBJ1-5
CDR3aa: CASSLGGTHQPQHF
CDR3nt: TGTGCCAGCAGTTTAGGGGGGACCCATCAGCCCCAGCATTTT

v_gene: TRBV5-1
d_gene: -
abundance: -
j_gene: TRBJ1-1
CDR3aa: CASSLDLNTEAFF
CDR3nt: TGCGCCAGCAGCTTAGACTTGAACACTGAAGCTTTCTTT

v_gene: TRBV4-1
d_gene: -
abundance: -
j_gene: TRBJ2-2
CDR3aa: CASSQVRGTPNTGELFF
CDR3nt: TGCGCCAGCAGCCAAGTTCGGGGGACCCCAAACACCGGGGAGCTGTTTTTT

v_gene: TRBV4-1
d_gene: -
abundance: -
j_gene: TRBJ2-3
CDR3aa: CASSHGGSAGGSTDTQYF
CDR3nt: TGCGCCAGCAGCCACGGGGGCTCGGCAGGGGGTTCGACAGATACGCAGTATTTT

v_gene: TRBV7-7
d_gene: -
abundance: -
j_gene: TRBJ2-3
CDR3aa: CASSRRLRTGTHITDTQYF
CDR3nt: TGTGCTAGCAGCCGGAGACTGAGGACCGGGACACACATTACTGATACGCAGTATTTT

v_gene: TRBV6-1
d_gene: -
abundance: -
j_gene: TRBJ2-1
CDR3aa: CASSEGGTLRYNEQFF
CDR3nt: TGTGCCAGCAGTGAAGGGGGGACTTTACGTTACAATGAGCAGTTCTTC

v_gene: TRBV28
d_gene: -
abundance: -
j_gene: TRBJ1-1
CDR3aa: CASSSSGEGAFF
CDR3nt: TGTGCCAGCAGTTCGTCGGGGGAGGGAGCTTTCTTT